The 8 T cell receptor beta chains presented below share a single source sample, sequenced in a study of cytomegalovirus exposure and HLA in healthy donors. Using immunoSEQ multiplex PCR, the repertoire was profiled, and TCRdb retains in-frame clones only, with some absent. The data show around 60,000 clones, with roughly 94% seen just once and approximately 6% held by the top ten. The sample taken for sequencing was PBMCs. These receptors all come from a woman under 30 in good health and CMV-seropositive.

The chain has TRBV11-3 and TRBJ1-1, with a tentative D call TRBD1 (5 bases). This CDR3 has 13 residues. Trimming stripped 3 bases from V and 1 base from J, with 6 bases between. Looked up from germline, CDR1 is SGHNT and CDR2 is YENEEA. CDR3 coding DNA: TGTGCCAGCAGCTTGGGGGGGAACACTGAAGCTTTCTTT. This encodes CASSLGGNTEAFF. Variable domain in full (rest from reference TRBV11-3 and TRBJ1-1): EAGVVQSPRYKIIEKKQPVAFWCNPISGHNTLYWYLQNLGQGPELLIRYENEEAVDDSQLPKDRFSAERLKGVDSTLKIQPAELGDSAVYLCASSLGGNTEAFFGQGTRLTVV.

This chain joins TRBV5-4 and TRBJ2-1; TRBD2 is a possible D gene (5 bases). Germline assignment: CDR1 SGHNT and CDR2 YYREEE (reference sequence). V lost 0 bases and J 7 bases, leaving 17 bases between the germline ends. This CDR3 spans 16 amino acids. The CDR3 loop reads CASSLVSGWGHNEQFF. The CDR3 region has the DNA TGTGCCAGCAGCTTGGTGTCGGGGTGGGGTCATAATGAGCAGTTCTTC.

J is TRBJ2-7 and V is TRBV30, with a weak D call TRBD1 (6 bases). The ends were cut back, 8 bases at V and 5 bases at J, with 19 bases in the middle. Germline CDR1 GTSNPN, CDR2 SVGIG (reference sequence). This CDR3 is 13 amino acids long. This CDR3 is CAPPARGNDEQYF. The CDR3 nucleotides read TGTGCCCCCCCCGCCAGGGGTAACGACGAGCAGTACTTC.

This clone was detected only a few times. The chain combines TRBV20-1 with TRBJ1-1; no clear D. The CDR3 contains 11 residues. V lost 3 bases and J 4 bases, leaving 6 bases between the germline ends. In germline, CDR1 is DFQATT, CDR2 SNEGSKA (reference sequence). In nucleotides, the CDR3 is TGCAGTGCTAGGAGGCTCACTGAAGCTTTCTTT. Residues: CSARRLTEAFF.

The V call is TRBV27, the J call TRBJ2-5, with TRBD2 matching 11 bases. The CDR3 has 17 residues. V dropped 5 bases and J dropped 2; count of bases not matched to a gene: 10. Germline CDR1 and CDR2: MNHEY and SMNVEV (reference sequence). The CDR3: CASSLTPGLAAQETQYF. The DNA of the CDR3 is TGTGCCAGCAGTCTTACCCCGGGACTAGCGGCACAAGAGACCCAGTACTTC.

The CDR3 DNA reads as TGTGCCAGCAGCGAGGGGGATAGCAATCAGCCCCAGCATTTT. As protein: CASSEGDSNQPQHF. This chain links TRBV9 with TRBJ1-5; D may be TRBD1 (6 bases). V was shortened by 3 bases and J by 0 bases, with 7 bases between the two germline ends. The CDR3 spans 14 residues. CDR1 SGDLS and CDR2 YYNGEE come from the germline V gene.

J is TRBJ1-2 and V is TRBV5-6; tentatively, D is TRBD1 (6 bases). This CDR3 is 17 amino acids long. CDR1 is SGHDT, CDR2 YYEEEE, per germline. Trimming cost V 0 bases and J 2 bases, with 17 bases left between them. The CDR3 loop is CASSLGLVTGKNYGYTF. Here the CDR3 DNA reads TGTGCCAGCAGCTTGGGTCTAGTTACAGGGAAAAACTATGGCTACACCTTC. Filled out from reference TRBV5-6 and TRBJ1-2, the complete variable domain reads DAGVTQSPTHLIKTRGQQVTLRCSPKSGHDTVSWYQQALGQGPQFIFQYYEEEERQRGNFPDRFSGHQFPNYSSELNVNALLLGDSALYLCASSLGLVTGKNYGYTFGSGTRLTVV.

CDR3 DNA: TGTGCCAGCAGGGGCACGCTTACTGGAAACACCATATATTTT. It specifies CASRGTLTGNTIYF. This chain uses TRBV13 with TRBJ1-3; D gene unclear. The CDR3 has 14 amino acids. Germline CDR1 is PRHDT and CDR2 is FYEKMQ (reference sequence). With 6 bases removed from V and 2 bases from J, the gap between germline ends came to 11 bases.